The next 15 T cell receptor beta chains were all read from a single sample in a study of control samples from healthy donors and cancer patients. Clones were sequenced by immunoSEQ multiplex PCR, and TCRdb holds only the in-frame ones, with some missing. The sample contains 150,000 to 200,000 clones, 80% to 90% of which appear only once. Sequences were obtained from blood. The receptors originated from a man aged 25 to 40 in good health.

The chain couples TRBV27 to TRBJ1-1, with D uncertain. The CDR3 spans 16 residues. Germline CDR1 MNHEY, CDR2 SMNVEV (reference sequence). With 3 bases removed from V and 5 bases from J, the gap between germline ends came to 19 bases. In DNA, the CDR3 is TGTGCCAGCAGTTTTTTGTCGGTCGCGCCTTTTACTGAAGCTTTCTTT. Protein product: CASSFLSVAPFTEAFF.

The V call is TRBV5-6, the J call TRBJ2-7, with D possibly being TRBD1 (6 bases). The CDR3 sequence is 16 residues long. Trimming removed 0 bases at V and 4 bases at J, with 17 bases between. Germline V gene lookup returns CDR1 SGHDT and CDR2 YYEEEE. The CDR3 sequence is CASSLGVGTQFYEQYF. The CDR3 DNA reads TGTGCCAGCAGCTTGGGGGTCGGGACACAATTTTACGAGCAGTACTTC.

In nucleotides, the CDR3 is TGTGCCAGCCCCCAGGGGATCGGAGCTAACTATGGCTACACCTTC. It specifies CASPQGIGANYGYTF. The chain links TRBV7-9 to TRBJ1-2; tentative D call: TRBD1 (6 bases). V lost 8 bases and J 0 bases, leaving 16 bases between the germline ends. The germline CDR1 and CDR2 sequences are SEHNR and FQNEAQ (reference sequence). CDR3 length: 15 residues.

The rearrangement joins TRBV20-1 to TRBJ1-5, with unresolved D. The germline V gene has CDR1 DFQATT and CDR2 SNEGSKA (reference sequence). V was clipped by 3 bases and J by 7 bases, with 10 bases between them. The CDR3 spans 12 residues. CDR3: CSASWVGQPQHF. Written as DNA, the CDR3 is TGCAGTGCTAGTTGGGTGGGCCAGCCCCAGCATTTT.

The rearrangement uses TRBV20-1 and TRBJ1-2, with unresolved D. V lost 3 bases, J lost 8 bases, and 10 bases lay in between. This CDR3 region has 11 residues. Looked up from germline, CDR1 is DFQATT and CDR2 is SNEGSKA (reference sequence). CDR3: CSASVSTGYTF. CDR3 nucleotides: TGCAGTGCTAGTGTGTCCACAGGCTACACCTTC.

J is TRBJ1-1 and V is TRBV28, with a possible D match to TRBD1 (5 bases). There are 13 residues in the CDR3. The V end lost 6 bases, the J end lost 5 bases, and 13 bases lay between the germline ends. Germline CDR1 MDHEN, CDR2 SYDVKM. The CDR3 DNA reads as TGTGCCAGCAGCGGACACCAGCAGACTGAAGCTTTCTTT. Protein sequence: CASSGHQQTEAFF.

This rearrangement joins TRBV7-8 to TRBJ2-2, with 10 nucleotides matching TRBD2. This CDR3 is built from 17 residues. Germline trimming cut 2 bases from V and 1 base from J; bases unmatched to any gene: 4. Germline V gene lookup returns CDR1 SGHVS and CDR2 FQNEAQ. This CDR3 is CASSLRGTSENTGELFF. The CDR3 DNA follows: TGTGCCAGCAGCTTACGTGGGACTAGCGAGAACACCGGGGAGCTGTTTTTT. Using reference TRBV7-8 and TRBJ2-2 for the parts outside the CDR3, the full variable domain is GAGVSQSPRYKVAKRGQDVALRCDPISGHVSLFWYQQALGQGPEFLTYFQNEAQLDKSGLPSDRFFAERPEGSVSTLKIQRTQQEDSAVYLCASSLRGTSENTGELFFGEGSRLTVL.

The V call is TRBV2, the J call TRBJ1-5; no clear D. The germline V and J ends were trimmed by 4 bases and 0 bases, with 13 bases remaining between them. Looked up from germline, CDR1 is SNHLY and CDR2 is FYNNEI. The CDR3 totals 16 residues. Written as DNA, the CDR3 is TGTGCCAGCAGTGTTCTGTCACCTTATAGCAATCAGCCCCAGCATTTT. Its protein is CASSVLSPYSNQPQHF. The full variable domain, in which reference TRBV2 and TRBJ1-5 provide the parts outside the CDR3, is EPEVTQTPSHQVTQMGQEVILRCVPISNHLYFYWYRQILGQKVEFLVSFYNNEISEKSEIFDDQFSVERPDGSNFTLKIRSTKLEDSAMYFCASSVLSPYSNQPQHFGDGTRLSIL.

The chain combines TRBV27 with TRBJ1-2; weak D call: TRBD1 (5 bases). The CDR3 is 13 amino acids. In germline, CDR1 is MNHEY, CDR2 SMNVEV (reference sequence). V lost 3 bases to trimming and J lost 4 bases, with 9 bases between them. CDR3 region: CASSLNQGYGYTF. The CDR3 nucleotides are TGTGCCAGCAGTTTGAACCAGGGCTATGGCTACACCTTC.

J is TRBJ1-2 and V is TRBV4-1; no reliable D call. The CDR3 has 15 amino acids. V was trimmed by 0 bases and J by 7 bases, leaving 15 bases between them. Germline CDR1 is MGHRA and CDR2 is YSYEKL. CDR3 region: CASSQDPFPLLGYTF. The DNA for the CDR3 is TGCGCCAGCAGCCAAGACCCTTTTCCCCTTCTTGGCTACACCTTC.

The V and J genes are TRBV28 and TRBJ1-3; 9 bases line up with TRBD1. The CDR3 is made up of 14 amino acids. Trimming cost V 10 bases and J 4 bases; bases outside gene matches: 8. The germline V gene has CDR1 MDHEN and CDR2 SYDVKM. In nucleotides, the CDR3 is TGTGCCACCCGTACAGGGGGCAGGGGAAACACCATATATTTT. This codes for CATRTGGRGNTIYF.

The chain couples TRBV24-1 to TRBJ2-1, with D possibly matching TRBD1 (5 bases). The CDR3 runs 12 residues. Germline assignment: CDR1 KGHDR and CDR2 SFDVKD. V gave up 4 bases and J gave up 10 bases, with 10 bases separating them. CDR3 protein: CATSDQGEEQFF. The CDR3 DNA is TGTGCCACCAGTGACCAGGGTGAAGAGCAGTTCTTC.

The genes are TRBV27 and TRBJ1-2; 8 nucleotides agree with TRBD1. Germline CDR1 reads MNHEY; CDR2 reads SMNVEV (reference sequence). The length of the CDR3 is 17 residues. Trimming took 2 bases from V and 0 from J; bases not matched to a gene: 8. Here the CDR3 DNA reads TGTGCCAGCAGTTTAGCAGGGGGCCGACCTACTAACTATGGCTACACCTTC. Translating it yields CASSLAGGRPTNYGYTF.

This clone appeared once. The chain combines TRBV18 with TRBJ1-1, with 7 bases identical to TRBD1. CDR3 length: 16 residues. The V and J ends lost 2 bases and 5 bases, in that order; junction bases with no gene match: 11. CDR1 and CDR2 from the germline V gene are KGHSH and LQKENI. CDR3 protein: CASSPVGRGRWTEAFF. DNA of the CDR3: TGTGCCAGCTCACCAGTGGGTAGGGGGCGTTGGACTGAAGCTTTCTTT.

This chain links TRBV6-5 with TRBJ2-7; possibly TRBD2 for D (6 bases). The length of the CDR3 is 13 residues. V was clipped by 6 bases and J by 7 bases, with 16 bases between them. Germline V gene data show CDR1 as MNHEY and CDR2 as SVGAGI. The chain's CDR3 is CASSPRGAGEQYF. CDR3 in DNA: TGTGCCAGCAGCCCCCGCGGGGCCGGGGAGCAGTACTTC.